Listed below are T cell receptor beta chains from one sample, sequenced in a study of shared clonotypes between healthy human individuals. Assay used: immunoSEQ multiplex PCR; TCRdb lists only in-frame clones, some missing. The sample shows about 2 million clones, about 95% of them seen only once. Sequencing was carried out using naive CD8+ T cells sorted from blood. The receptors shown here come from a man aged 18 to 35 in good health. Both conserved end residues are part of each CDR3. Fields, in order: D gene, clone size, V gene, J gene, CDR3 protein, CDR3 DNA. D genes are given only for firm matches. Expanded clones get a size class; other rows say once, few or many, or leave the size out.

TRBD2,NA,TRBV4-2,TRBJ2-7,CASSQDRLAGGLTYEQYF,TGTGCCAGCAGCCAAGATAGGCTAGCGGGGGGACTCACCTACGAGCAGTACTTC
NA,NA,TRBV30,TRBJ1-6,CAWSRDGASSHNSPLHF,TGTGCCTGGAGTCGGGACGGTGCAAGCTCCCATAATTCACCCCTCCACTTT
TRBD2,once,TRBV5-6,TRBJ2-5,CASSWGTSIETQYF,TGTGCCAGCAGCTGGGGGACTAGCATAGAGACCCAGTACTTC
NA,NA,TRBV27,TRBJ2-3,CASSLLRDSADTQYF,TGTGCCAGCAGTTTACTCCGGGACTCTGCAGATACGCAGTATTTT
NA,NA,TRBV9,TRBJ2-2,CASSVGGGTGELFF,TGTGCCAGCAGCGTCGGGGGTGGGACCGGGGAGCTGTTTTTT
NA,NA,TRBV9,TRBJ1-2,CASSHPNYGYTF,TGTGCCAGCAGCCATCCCAACTATGGCTACACCTTC
NA,NA,TRBV6-6,TRBJ2-5,CASSFAAGQETQYF,TGTGCCAGCAGTTTCGCGGCCGGCCAAGAGACCCAGTACTTC
TRBD1,NA,TRBV27,TRBJ2-7,CASSHPGTGAYEQYF,TGTGCCAGCAGCCACCCCGGGACAGGGGCCTACGAGCAGTACTTC
NA,once,TRBV19,TRBJ2-7,CASSSNLHEQYF,TGTGCCAGTAGTTCTAACCTACACGAGCAGTACTTC
NA,NA,TRBV7-2,TRBJ2-2,CASSLVHSGVANTGELFF,TGTGCCAGCAGCTTAGTACATTCGGGGGTCGCGAACACCGGGGAGCTGTTTTTT
TRBD1,NA,TRBV29-1,TRBJ2-2,CSVEEYWAGQDSTGELFF,TGCAGCGTTGAAGAATACTGGGCGGGACAGGATTCTACCGGGGAGCTGTTTTTT
TRBD1,NA,TRBV4-3,TRBJ2-5,CASSQDLVGGEGETQYF,TGCGCCAGCAGCCAAGATCTGGTAGGGGGCGAGGGAGAGACCCAGTACTTC
NA,NA,TRBV6-5,TRBJ2-5,CASSYGETFQETQYF,TGTGCCAGCAGTTACGGTGAGACTTTCCAAGAGACCCAGTACTTC
TRBD2,NA,TRBV5-1,TRBJ2-1,CASSRLTSGYNEQFF,TGCGCCAGCAGCCGCCTGACTAGCGGGTACAATGAGCAGTTCTTC
TRBD1,NA,TRBV11-3,TRBJ2-7,CASSFGQGSEQYF,TGTGCCAGCAGCTTTGGACAGGGGTCCGAGCAGTACTTC
NA,NA,TRBV6-5,TRBJ1-5,CASSYSGGASQPQHF,TGTGCCAGCAGTTACTCGGGAGGGGCCAGCCAGCCCCAGCATTTT
TRBD2,NA,TRBV27,TRBJ2-1,CASSFVASGINNEQFF,TGTGCCAGCAGTTTTGTGGCTAGCGGGATTAACAATGAGCAGTTCTTC
NA,once,TRBV5-6,TRBJ2-5,CASSSNRETFQETQYF,TGTGCCAGCAGCTCAAACAGGGAAACCTTCCAAGAGACCCAGTACTTC
TRBD1,NA,TRBV2,TRBJ1-1,CASSEGQGAGRNTEAFF,TGTGCCAGCAGTGAAGGGCAGGGGGCGGGAAGGAACACTGAAGCTTTCTTT
NA,NA,TRBV7-8,TRBJ2-2,CASRPGTTGELFF,TGTGCCAGCAGACCTGGGACCACCGGGGAGCTGTTTTTT
TRBD1,NA,TRBV10-2,TRBJ2-5,CASSESWTGGVETQYF,TGCGCCAGCAGTGAGTCATGGACAGGGGGTGTGGAGACCCAGTACTTC
NA,once,TRBV4-1,TRBJ1-5,CASSQEHSRGNQPQHF,TGCGCCAGCAGCCAAGAACACTCGCGGGGCAATCAGCCCCAGCATTTT
NA,NA,TRBV4-3,TRBJ2-1,CASSQDRMSSYNEQFF,TGCGCCAGCAGCCAAGATCGGATGAGCTCCTACAATGAGCAGTTCTTC
NA,NA,TRBV27,TRBJ2-1,CATRLDSYNEQFF,TGTGCCACTCGGCTGGATTCCTACAATGAGCAGTTCTTC
TRBD2,NA,TRBV27,TRBJ2-5,CASSHLAGGGKETQYF,TGTGCCAGCAGTCACCTAGCGGGGGGCGGGAAAGAGACCCAGTACTTC
NA,NA,TRBV4-1,TRBJ1-6,CASSHSEGRASPLHF,TGCGCCAGCAGCCACTCAGAGGGGCGGGCTTCACCCCTCCACTTT
NA,once,TRBV7-6,TRBJ1-1,CASSLDLGGTEAFF,TGTGCCAGCAGCTTGGATTTAGGGGGCACTGAAGCTTTCTTT
TRBD2,once,TRBV9,TRBJ2-1,CASSVELAGGNEQFF,TGTGCCAGCAGCGTAGAACTAGCGGGGGGCAATGAGCAGTTCTTC
NA,NA,TRBV9,TRBJ2-1,CASSRDSYNEQFF,TGTGCCAGCAGCCGCGACTCCTACAATGAGCAGTTCTTC
NA,NA,TRBV4-1,TRBJ1-6,CASSQGPRQDSPLHF,TGCGCCAGCAGCCAAGGCCCCAGGCAAGATTCACCCCTCCACTTT
TRBD1,few,TRBV11-3,TRBJ2-7,CASSTGGGTGVHEQYF,TGTGCCAGCAGCACTGGGGGCGGGACAGGGGTCCACGAGCAGTACTTC
NA,NA,TRBV7-9,TRBJ2-7,CASSLLEEQPGYEQYF,TGTGCCAGCAGCCTCCTTGAGGAACAGCCGGGCTACGAGCAGTACTTC
NA,NA,TRBV10-3,TRBJ2-7,CAISESMGLSPTGQYF,TGTGCCATCAGTGAGTCGATGGGCCTAAGCCCTACGGGGCAGTACTTC
NA,NA,TRBV11-2,TRBJ2-7,CASNVANPSYEQYF,TGTGCCAGCAACGTGGCCAACCCCTCCTACGAGCAGTACTTC
TRBD2,NA,TRBV7-9,TRBJ2-3,CASSLPLAGRTDTQYF,TGTGCCAGCAGCCTCCCACTAGCGGGTCGCACAGATACGCAGTATTTT
TRBD2,once,TRBV27,TRBJ2-3,CASSLLQSGGTDTQYF,TGTGCCAGCAGTTTGCTACAGAGCGGGGGCACAGATACGCAGTATTTT
TRBD2,NA,TRBV27,TRBJ2-4,CASSFSGLAGGPGWSLAKNIQYF,TGTGCCAGCAGTTTCTCCGGACTAGCGGGGGGCCCGGGTTGGAGTCTAGCCAAAAACATTCAGTACTTC
TRBD1,NA,TRBV9,TRBJ1-2,CASSLQGAGYGYTF,TGTGCCAGCAGCTTACAGGGGGCTGGCTATGGCTACACCTTC
TRBD1,NA,TRBV4-3,TRBJ1-2,CASSPAGQEYGYTF,TGCGCCAGCAGCCCGGCCGGACAGGAGTATGGCTACACCTTC
NA,NA,TRBV10-1,TRBJ1-1,CASSMTSNTEAFF,TGCGCCAGCAGTATGACATCGAACACTGAAGCTTTCTTT